The subject of this entry is one T cell receptor (beta chain). The sample has other DNA sequences that encode this CDR3 too. These data originate in a study of shared clonotypes between healthy human individuals. Sequenced by immunoSEQ multiplex PCR; TCRdb stores in-frame clones only, minus some. The sample records over 2 million clones, under 95% being singletons. The germline V and J ends were trimmed by 1 base and 3 bases, with 10 bases remaining between them. From germline, CDR1 is SEHNR and CDR2 FQNEAQ (reference sequence). The CDR3 sequence is 14 residues long. This clonotype was obtained from a man aged 18 to 35 in good health. Some clones in this sample may be carry-over from other donors' samples. Sequencing was done on a sample of naive CD4+ T cells from PBMCs. The subset: CD45RA+ positively selected. This rearrangement joins TRBV7-9 to TRBJ2-7; a possible D gene is TRBD1 (5 bases). CDR3 DNA: TGTGCCAGCAGCTTAGGGCAGGGATTCTACGAGCAGTACTTC. Protein: CASSLGQGFYEQYF.